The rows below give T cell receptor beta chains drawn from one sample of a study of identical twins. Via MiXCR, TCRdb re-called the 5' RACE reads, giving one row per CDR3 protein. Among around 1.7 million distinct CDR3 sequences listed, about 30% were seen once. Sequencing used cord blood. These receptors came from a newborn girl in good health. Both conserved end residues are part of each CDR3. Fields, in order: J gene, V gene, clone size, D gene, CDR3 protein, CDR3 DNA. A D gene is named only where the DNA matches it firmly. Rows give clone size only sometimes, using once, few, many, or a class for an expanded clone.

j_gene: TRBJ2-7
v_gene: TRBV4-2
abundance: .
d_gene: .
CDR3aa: CASSQDRGGFYEQYF
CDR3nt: TGTGCCAGCAGCCAAGATCGGGGCGGGTTCTACGAGCAGTACTTC

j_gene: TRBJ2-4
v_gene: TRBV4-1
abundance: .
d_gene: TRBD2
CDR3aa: CASSQDQGLAGENIQYF
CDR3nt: TGCGCCAGCAGCCAAGATCAGGGACTAGCGGGGGAAAACATTCAGTACTTC

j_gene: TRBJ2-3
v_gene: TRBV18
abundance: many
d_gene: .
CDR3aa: CASSQTSTDTQYF
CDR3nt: TGCGCCAGCAGCCAAACTAGCACAGATACGCAGTATTTT

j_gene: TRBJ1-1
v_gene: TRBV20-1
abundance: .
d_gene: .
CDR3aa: CSGSGTKNTEAFF
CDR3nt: TGCAGTGGAAGTGGGACAAAAAACACTGAAGCTTTCTTT

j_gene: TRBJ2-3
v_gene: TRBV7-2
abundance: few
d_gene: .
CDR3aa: CASSLRGAVTDTQYF
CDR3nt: TGTGCCAGCAGCTTAAGGGGAGCGGTCACAGATACGCAGTATTTT

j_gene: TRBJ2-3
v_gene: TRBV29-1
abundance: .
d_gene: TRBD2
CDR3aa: CSVGPGLAGGPRDTQYF
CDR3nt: TGCAGCGTTGGGCCGGGACTAGCGGGAGGGCCCAGAGATACGCAGTATTTT

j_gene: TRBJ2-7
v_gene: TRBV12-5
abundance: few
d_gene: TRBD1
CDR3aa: CASRDRDYNEQYF
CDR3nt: TGTGCTAGCCGGGACAGAGATTACAATGAGCAGTACTTC

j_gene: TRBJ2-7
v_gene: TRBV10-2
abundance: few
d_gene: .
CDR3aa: CASRDPLDEQYF
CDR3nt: TGCGCCAGCAGGGACCCACTGGATGAGCAGTACTTC

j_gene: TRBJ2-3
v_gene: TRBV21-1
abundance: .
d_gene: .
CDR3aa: CASSKISGSTDTQYF
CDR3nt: TGTGCCAGCAGCAAAATTAGCGGGAGCACAGATACGCAGTATTTT

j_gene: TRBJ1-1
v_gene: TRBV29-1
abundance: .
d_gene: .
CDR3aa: CSVGDTGWGTEAFF
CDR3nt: TGCAGCGTTGGGGACACAGGGTGGGGCACTGAAGCTTTCTTT

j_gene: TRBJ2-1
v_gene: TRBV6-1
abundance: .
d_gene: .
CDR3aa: CATQGPLNEQFF
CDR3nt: TGTGCCACACAGGGCCCGCTAAATGAGCAGTTCTTC

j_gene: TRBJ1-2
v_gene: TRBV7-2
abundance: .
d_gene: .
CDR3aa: CASSIHREGGYTF
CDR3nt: TGTGCCAGCAGCATCCACAGGGAGGGAGGCTACACCTTC

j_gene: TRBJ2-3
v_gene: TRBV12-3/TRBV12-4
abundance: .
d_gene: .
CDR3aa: CASSLSDHTQYF
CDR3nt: TGTGCCAGCAGTTTATCGGACCATACGCAGTATTTT

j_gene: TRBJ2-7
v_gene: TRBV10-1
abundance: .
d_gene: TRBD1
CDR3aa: CASSESTGFREQYF
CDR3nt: TGCGCCAGCAGTGAGTCGACAGGGTTCCGGGAGCAGTACTTC

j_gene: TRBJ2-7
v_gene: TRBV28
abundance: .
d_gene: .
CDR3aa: CAGSTGQFPSYEQYF
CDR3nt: TGTGCCGGCAGTACCGGACAGTTCCCCTCCTACGAGCAGTACTTC

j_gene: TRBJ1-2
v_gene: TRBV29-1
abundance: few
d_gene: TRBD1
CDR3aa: CSVERTGGYGYTF
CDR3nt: TGCAGCGTTGAGAGGACAGGCGGCTATGGCTACACCTTC

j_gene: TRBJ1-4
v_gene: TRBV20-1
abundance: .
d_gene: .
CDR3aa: CNASVPPTNEKLFF
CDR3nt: TGCAATGCTAGTGTTCCTCCAACTAATGAAAAACTGTTTTTT

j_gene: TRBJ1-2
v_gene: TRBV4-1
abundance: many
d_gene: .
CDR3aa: CASSFRLEQGPYGYTF
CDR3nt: TGCGCCAGCAGCTTCAGATTGGAACAGGGACCCTATGGCTACACCTTC

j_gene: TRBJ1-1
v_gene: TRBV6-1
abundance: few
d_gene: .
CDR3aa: CASSEWGRMNTEAFF
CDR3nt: TGTGCCAGCAGTGAATGGGGGAGAATGAACACTGAAGCTTTCTTT

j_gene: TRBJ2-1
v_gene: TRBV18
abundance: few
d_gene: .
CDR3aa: CASSPQGNNEQFF
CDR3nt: TGTGCCAGCTCACCACAGGGGAACAATGAGCAGTTCTTC

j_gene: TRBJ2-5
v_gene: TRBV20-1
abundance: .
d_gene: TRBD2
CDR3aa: CSARGITSGGTQETQYF
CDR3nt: TGCAGTGCTAGAGGGATAACTAGCGGGGGCACCCAAGAGACCCAGTACTTC

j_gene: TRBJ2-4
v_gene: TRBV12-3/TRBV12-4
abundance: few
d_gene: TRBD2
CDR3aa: CASSLWGGTKNIQYF
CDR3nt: TGTGCCAGCAGTTTATGGGGGGGTACCAAAAACATTCAGTACTTC

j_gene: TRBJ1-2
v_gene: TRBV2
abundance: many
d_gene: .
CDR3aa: CANGGTYGYTF
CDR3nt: TGTGCCAACGGGGGCACATATGGCTACACCTTC

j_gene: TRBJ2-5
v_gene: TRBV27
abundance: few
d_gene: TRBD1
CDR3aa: CASSIGQGDYQETRYF
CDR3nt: TGTGCCAGCAGTATCGGACAGGGAGATTACCAAGAGACCCGGTACTTC

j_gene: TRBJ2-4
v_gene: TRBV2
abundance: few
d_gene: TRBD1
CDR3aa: CASSPWDRGGDIQYF
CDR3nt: TGTGCCAGCAGTCCGTGGGACAGGGGTGGTGACATTCAGTACTTC

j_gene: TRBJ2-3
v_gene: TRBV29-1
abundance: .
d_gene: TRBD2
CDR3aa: CSVTREIRTDTQYF
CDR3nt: TGCAGCGTAACGCGGGAGATTCGCACAGATACGCAGTATTTT

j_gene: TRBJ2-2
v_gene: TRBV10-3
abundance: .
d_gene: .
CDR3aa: CAISDRTNTGELFF
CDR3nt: TGTGCCATCAGTGATAGGACAAACACCGGGGAGCTGTTTTTT

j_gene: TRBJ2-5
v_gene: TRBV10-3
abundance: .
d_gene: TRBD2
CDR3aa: CAISLAGKETQYF
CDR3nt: TGTGCCATCTCCCTAGCGGGAAAAGAGACCCAGTACTTC

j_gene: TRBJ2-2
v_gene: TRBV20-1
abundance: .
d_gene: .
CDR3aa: CSARDGASSTGELFF
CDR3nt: TGCAGTGCTAGAGATGGGGCCTCGAGCACCGGGGAGCTGTTTTTT

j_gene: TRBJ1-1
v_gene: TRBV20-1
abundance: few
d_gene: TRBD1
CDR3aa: CSARDPGTGDTEAFF
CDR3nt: TGCAGTGCTAGAGACCCCGGGACAGGGGACACTGAAGCTTTCTTT

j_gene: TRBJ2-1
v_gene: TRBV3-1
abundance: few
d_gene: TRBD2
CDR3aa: CASSPFGRGNEQFF
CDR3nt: TGTGCCAGCAGCCCTTTCGGGAGGGGTAATGAGCAGTTCTTC

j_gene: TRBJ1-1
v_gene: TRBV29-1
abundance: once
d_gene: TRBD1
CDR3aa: CSANPGGPNTEAFF
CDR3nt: TGCAGCGCCAATCCAGGGGGCCCAAACACTGAAGCTTTCTTT

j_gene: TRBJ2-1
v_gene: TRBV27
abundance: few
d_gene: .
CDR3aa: CASSWDRGVEFF
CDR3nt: TGTGCCAGCAGTTGGGACCGAGGGGTCGAGTTCTTC

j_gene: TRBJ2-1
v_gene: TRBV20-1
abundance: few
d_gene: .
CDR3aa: CSLPQKNLREQFF
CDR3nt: TGCAGCCTCCCCCAGAAGAACCTGCGGGAGCAGTTCTTC